This T cell receptor beta chain was obtained from a study of blood T cell repertoires in COVID-19. The CDR3 covers 14 residues. Per germline, CDR1 MDHEN and CDR2 SYDVKM. The ends lost 4 bases at V and 0 bases at J; junction bases unmatched: 3. Participants were aged roughly 18 to 89 years, lived in around 22 US areas, and enrolled virtually. Original methodology: Reference gene primer amplification yielded estimated nucleated cell counts. This table comes from immunoSEQ multiplex PCR, and its TCRdb copy is limited to in-frame clones, with some not included. D and trimming were read from the DNA, whereas the V and J calls and clone size are those reported in that table. The sample includes 250,000 or so clones, around 89% of them seen just once. Only one count was recorded for this clone.

This chain connects TRBV28 to TRBJ2-7; 7 bases agree with TRBD1. This TCR was sampled from a woman aged 30 to 39 with acute COVID-19. Material: PBMCs or T cells enriched from blood (not recorded which). In DNA form, the CDR3 reads TGTGCCAGCAGTTCTCGACAGGGCTCCTACGAGCAGTACTTC. Translation: CASSSRQGSYEQYF.